This is a list of T cell receptor beta chains from one sample in a study of T cells in Graves' hyperthyroidism and ophthalmopathy. TCRdb itself ran the multiplex PCR reads through MiXCR, one entry per CDR3 protein. The table has around 300,000 distinct CDR3 sequences, about 15% seen once; the top ten hold around 23%. The material sequenced was blood. The source is a woman aged 25 to 39 with Graves' hyperthyroidism. The CDR3 runs from the conserved cysteine through the conserved F or W. A D gene is named only where the DNA matches it firmly. The size entry is marked missing in some rows and otherwise reads once, few, many or a size class.

>.|TRBJ2-3|TRBD1|TRBV28
CASSSRQGAYTDTQYF
TGTGCCAGCAGCTCACGACAGGGGGCCTACACAGATACGCAGTATTTT
>many|TRBJ1-1|.|TRBV7-2
CASSLGGSGEAFF
TGTGCCAGCAGCTTAGGCGGGTCCGGGGAAGCTTTCTTT
>few|TRBJ2-1|.|TRBV19
CASSMRRVYPVNEQFF
TGTGCCAGTAGTATGAGGCGGGTCTACCCGGTCAATGAGCAGTTCTTC
>few|TRBJ2-2|.|TRBV19
CASSFDRPGELFF
TGTGCCAGTAGCTTCGACCGCCCCGGGGAGCTGTTTTTT
>many|TRBJ1-1|.|TRBV20-1
CSAAVPGGTEAFF
TGCAGTGCGGCCGTCCCCGGAGGCACTGAAGCTTTCTTT
>few|TRBJ1-4|TRBD1|TRBV11-2
CASSTFHRGNEKLFF
TGTGCCAGCAGCACCTTCCACAGGGGGAATGAAAAACTGTTTTTT
>.|TRBJ2-1|TRBD1|TRBV19
CASSSLRGQGFNEQFF
TGTGCCAGTAGTTCCCTCCGTGGACAGGGGTTTAATGAGCAGTTCTTC
>many|TRBJ2-1|.|TRBV20-1
CSVPSGDAYNEQFF
TGCAGTGTTCCATCGGGAGACGCTTACAATGAGCAGTTCTTC
>many|TRBJ2-3|TRBD1|TRBV7-2
CASSLTGDTQYF
TGTGCCAGCAGCTTGACAGGGGATACGCAGTATTTT
>few|TRBJ1-1|.|TRBV5-1
CASSLTVGNTEAFF
TGCGCCAGCAGCTTGACAGTAGGGAACACTGAAGCTTTCTTT
>few|TRBJ1-2|.|TRBV12-3/TRBV12-4
CASRRDEAAYGYTF
TGTGCCAGCAGACGGGACGAGGCCGCCTATGGCTACACCTTC
>many|TRBJ2-7|TRBD1|TRBV29-1
CSVATGTGSYEQYF
TGCAGCGTTGCGACCGGGACAGGCTCCTACGAGCAGTACTTC
>.|TRBJ2-7|.|TRBV2
CASSKTGNPSYEQYF
TGTGCCAGCAGTAAAACAGGGAATCCATCCTACGAGCAGTACTTC
>many|TRBJ2-1|TRBD2|TRBV20-1
CSALKTSGDREQFF
TGCAGTGCCTTAAAGACTAGCGGGGACCGTGAGCAGTTCTTC
>many|TRBJ2-1|.|TRBV28
CASSLPLRASVDEQFF
TGTGCCAGCAGTTTACCTCTTAGGGCTAGTGTCGATGAGCAGTTCTTC
>.|TRBJ1-2|TRBD1|TRBV4-3
CASSQSTTGTNGYTF
TGCGCCAGCAGCCAGAGTACGACAGGGACTAATGGCTACACCTTC
>many|TRBJ2-1|.|TRBV29-1
CSVDATGMNEQFF
TGCAGCGTGGACGCCACAGGGATGAATGAGCAGTTCTTC
>many|TRBJ1-2|TRBD1|TRBV6-1
CASSQVDRGYGYTF
TGTGCCAGCAGCCAAGTGGACAGGGGGTATGGCTACACCTTC
>few|TRBJ2-3|TRBD1|TRBV7-2
CASSQGTGTDTQYF
TGTGCCAGCAGCCAGGGGACAGGAACAGATACGCAGTATTTT
>.|TRBJ2-3|TRBD2|TRBV7-2
CASSPGTSAYEADTQYF
TGTGCCAGCAGTCCCGGGACTAGCGCCTATGAGGCAGATACGCAGTATTTT
>few|TRBJ2-7|.|TRBV20-1
CSAPNARGVSYEQYF
TGCAGTGCTCCAAACGCGAGAGGGGTCAGCTACGAGCAGTACTTC
>many|TRBJ2-1|TRBD1|TRBV6-1
CATQEGTGFINEQFF
TGTGCCACCCAAGAGGGGACAGGTTTTATCAATGAGCAGTTCTTC
>few|TRBJ2-5|.|TRBV12-3/TRBV12-4
CASSQGGERFVETQYF
TGTGCCAGCAGTCAAGGCGGGGAGAGGTTCGTAGAGACCCAGTACTTC
>few|TRBJ1-1|.|TRBV5-1
CASSLNGPEAFF
TGCGCCAGCAGCTTAAACGGGCCTGAAGCTTTCTTT
>many|TRBJ1-5|.|TRBV28
CASSDLAQHF
TGTGCCAGCAGCGACCTAGCCCAGCATTTT
>few|TRBJ2-3|.|TRBV7-2
CASSHWKTGDTQYF
TGTGCCAGCAGCCATTGGAAAACTGGGGATACGCAGTATTTT
>many|TRBJ2-7|TRBD2|TRBV6-1
CASSEGLADAYEQYF
TGTGCCAGCAGTGAAGGACTAGCGGACGCCTACGAGCAGTACTTC
>many|TRBJ1-3|TRBD1|TRBV28
CASSLPRTGRNTIYF
TGTGCCAGCAGTTTACCAAGGACAGGGAGAAACACCATATATTTT
>few|TRBJ2-1|.|TRBV9
CASSVGDPHPYNEQFF
TGTGCCAGCAGCGTAGGTGACCCCCACCCCTACAATGAGCAGTTCTTC
>many|TRBJ2-3|.|TRBV12-3/TRBV12-4
CASSPQRLDTQYF
TGTGCCAGCAGTCCCCAGCGGCTGGATACGCAGTATTTT
>.|TRBJ2-2|.|TRBV28
CASTGGNTGELFF
TGTGCCAGCACTGGGGGGAACACCGGGGAGCTGTTTTTT
>few|TRBJ2-5|.|TRBV5-1
CASSAYDWKETQYF
TGCGCCAGCAGCGCCTATGATTGGAAAGAGACCCAGTACTTC
>many|TRBJ1-5|.|TRBV6-1
CASRPDSRQLNQPQHF
TGTGCCAGCAGACCCGATAGCAGACAGCTCAATCAGCCCCAGCATTTT
>many|TRBJ2-1|TRBD2|TRBV10-1
CASSFSGSGNEQFF
TGCGCCAGCAGCTTTAGCGGGAGTGGCAATGAGCAGTTCTTC
>.|TRBJ2-2|.|TRBV28
CASRNSQTGELFF
TGTGCCAGCCGCAATAGCCAAACCGGGGAGCTGTTTTTT
>many|TRBJ2-7|TRBD1|TRBV20-1
CSARGDRAYSYEQYF
TGCAGTGCTAGGGGGGACAGGGCCTACTCCTACGAGCAGTACTTC
>many|TRBJ2-3|TRBD2|TRBV10-3
CAISLAGARTDTQYF
TGTGCCATCAGTTTAGCGGGAGCTAGAACAGATACGCAGTATTTT
>.|TRBJ2-4|TRBD2|TRBV5-1
CAALSGKGAKNIQYF
TGCGCCGCTCTAAGCGGGAAGGGCGCCAAAAACATTCAGTACTTC
>few|TRBJ2-7|.|TRBV7-9
CASSFWTSAPTGVGSYEQYF
TGTGCCAGCAGCTTCTGGACCTCCGCTCCCACGGGAGTAGGGTCCTACGAGCAGTACTTC
>many|TRBJ2-5|.|TRBV11-2
CASSQGGAPSQETQYF
TGTGCCAGCAGCCAAGGGGGGGCCCCTTCACAAGAGACCCAGTACTTC